This T cell receptor beta chain was recovered during a study of T cell repertoires and HLA-DP antigens. On the study more broadly: Transduced HeLa cells presented HLA-DP to CD4+ T cells. Overall study findings and caveats: Total CD4+ responders were stimulated by HeLa antigen-presenting cells.

TCRdb's table, derived via immunoSEQ multiplex PCR, lists solely in-frame clones and lacks some. The data contain around 110,000 clones, over 90% of them singletons. Regarding this clone: Its matching antigen is unknown.

This CDR3 is built from 17 residues. The ends lost 2 bases at V and 6 bases at J; junction bases unmatched: 11. CDR1 is MDHEN and CDR2 is SYDVKM in the germline V gene. The chain couples TRBV28 to TRBJ2-3, with 10 bases that match TRBD2. The receptor's source is a woman aged 18-29 years in good health and CMV-seronegative. The specimen sequenced was CD4+ T cells from PBMCs. In DNA, the CDR3 is TGTGCCAGCAGTTTACCCCTTACTAGCGGGAACGCGGATACGCAGTATTTT. Amino acid sequence: CASSLPLTSGNADTQYF.